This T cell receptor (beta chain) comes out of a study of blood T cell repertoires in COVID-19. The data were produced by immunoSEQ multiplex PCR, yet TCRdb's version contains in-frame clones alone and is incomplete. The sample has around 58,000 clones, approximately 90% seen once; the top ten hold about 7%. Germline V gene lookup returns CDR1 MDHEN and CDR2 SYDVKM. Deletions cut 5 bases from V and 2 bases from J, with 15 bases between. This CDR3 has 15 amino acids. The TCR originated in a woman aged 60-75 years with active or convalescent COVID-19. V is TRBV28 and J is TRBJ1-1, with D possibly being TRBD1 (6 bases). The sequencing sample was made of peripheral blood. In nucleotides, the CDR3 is TGTGCCAGCAGTGGGGGCCGACTGATAAACACTGAAGCTTTCTTT. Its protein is CASSGGRLINTEAFF.